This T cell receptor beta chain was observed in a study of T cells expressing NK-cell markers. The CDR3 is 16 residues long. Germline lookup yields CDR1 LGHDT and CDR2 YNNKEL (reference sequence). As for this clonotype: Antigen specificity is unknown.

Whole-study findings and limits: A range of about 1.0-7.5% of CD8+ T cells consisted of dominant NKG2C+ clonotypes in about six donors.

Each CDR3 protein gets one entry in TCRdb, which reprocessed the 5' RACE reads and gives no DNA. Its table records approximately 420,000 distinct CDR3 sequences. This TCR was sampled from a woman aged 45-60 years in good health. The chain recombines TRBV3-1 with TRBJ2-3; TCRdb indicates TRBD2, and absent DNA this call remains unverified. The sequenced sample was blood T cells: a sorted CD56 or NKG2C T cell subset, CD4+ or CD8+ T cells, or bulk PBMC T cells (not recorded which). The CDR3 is CASSPRGLASTDTQYF.